Below, 26 T cell receptor beta chains from the same sample are listed, as sequenced in a study of identifying expanded T cells in peripheral blood. Profiled with immunoSEQ multiplex PCR; TCRdb holds only in-frame clones, not every one. Of 95,000 to 150,000 clones listed, 84% are singletons. The specimen was blood. All receptors come from a person aged 18 to 70 in good health.

This clone occurred a few times. CDR3 nucleotide sequence: TGTGCCAGCAGCCTCTTTCCGGGACTGACCGAAAATGGCTACACCTTC. This translates into CASSLFPGLTENGYTF. The chain links TRBV7-2 to TRBJ1-2, with D perhaps TRBD1 (5 bases). The CDR3 covers 16 residues. Germline CDR1 and CDR2: SGHTA and FQGNSA. V shed 5 bases and J shed 6 bases, with 22 bases lying between them.

The V gene is TRBV7-8, the J gene TRBJ2-5; D not resolved. Per the germline V gene, CDR1 is SGHVS and CDR2 is FQNEAQ. V was clipped by 5 bases and J by 4 bases, with 5 bases between them. This CDR3 is 11 amino acids long. The CDR3 DNA reads as TGTGCCAGCAGCAAACTAGAGACCCAGTACTTC. Encoded protein: CASSKLETQYF.

The rearrangement uses TRBV5-1 and TRBJ1-4, with 8 positions matching TRBD1. Germline V CDR1 and CDR2: SGHRS, YFSETQ. The CDR3 is 15 amino acids. The V and J ends lost 4 bases and 7 bases, in that order; junction bases with no gene match: 9. The CDR3 loop reads CASSVTTGEGEKLFF. CDR3 DNA: TGCGCCAGCAGCGTAACGACAGGGGAAGGTGAAAAACTGTTTTTT.

The V call is TRBV7-3, the J call TRBJ1-1; D unclear. With 3 bases removed from V and 1 base from J, the gap between germline ends came to 9 bases. The CDR3 loop spans 14 amino acids. CDR1 SGHTA and CDR2 FQGTGA come from the germline V gene. The DNA of the CDR3 is TGTGCCAGCAGCTTTGGTCGGAGGAACACTGAAGCTTTCTTT. Encoded protein: CASSFGRRNTEAFF.

The chain is built from TRBV18 and TRBJ1-1; 9 bases agree with TRBD1. Per germline, CDR1 KGHSH and CDR2 LQKENI. The CDR3 is 16 amino acids. The trim removed 2 bases at V and 0 bases at J, leaving 4 bases unmatched. The CDR3 DNA reads as TGTGCCAGCTCACCAAGGGGACAGGGAATGAACACTGAAGCTTTCTTT. Translation gives CASSPRGQGMNTEAFF.

The rearrangement links TRBV6-1 to TRBJ1-2, with D maybe TRBD1 (6 bases). The CDR3 sequence is 15 residues long. The V and J ends lost 4 bases and 2 bases respectively, with 14 bases between them. Germline values: CDR1 MNHNS, CDR2 SASEGT. In nucleotides, the CDR3 is TGTGCCAGCAGTGCCGGGGACACCAGAAACTATGGCTACACCTTC. Translation: CASSAGDTRNYGYTF.

The rearrangement uses TRBV5-4 and TRBJ1-1; D gene uncertain. CDR1 SGHNT and CDR2 YYREEE come from the germline V gene (reference sequence). V was shortened by 3 bases and J by 6 bases, with 15 bases between the two germline ends. The CDR3 is 14 amino acids. CDR3 sequence: CASSYRQSGSEAFF. For the CDR3, the DNA is TGTGCCAGCAGCTATCGGCAGAGTGGTTCTGAAGCTTTCTTT. The full variable domain, its missing parts supplied by reference TRBV5-4 and TRBJ1-1, is ETGVTQSPTHLIKTRGQQVTLRCSSQSGHNTVSWYQQALGQGPQFIFQYYREEENGRGNFPPRFSGLQFPNYSSELNVNALELDDSALYLCASSYRQSGSEAFFGQGTRLTVV.

The chain links TRBV6-5 to TRBJ1-5; no definite D call. The CDR3 totals 14 residues. Germline values: CDR1 MNHEY, CDR2 SVGAGI. Between the trimmed V and J ends, which lost 4 bases and 0 bases, there was a span of 7 bases. The CDR3 loop reads CASSLQNSNQPQHF. The DNA for the CDR3 is TGTGCCAGCAGTTTGCAGAATAGCAATCAGCCCCAGCATTTT.

This clone has a single count. The rearrangement joins TRBV5-1 to TRBJ2-7; D call uncertain. The germline gives CDR1 SGHRS, CDR2 YFSETQ. CDR3 size: 13 residues. The V end lost 4 bases, the J end lost 2 bases, and 10 bases lay between the germline ends. The CDR3 is CASSPWGTYEQYF. CDR3 coding DNA: TGCGCCAGCAGCCCTTGGGGTACCTACGAGCAGTACTTC.

This chain joins TRBV9 and TRBJ1-1; tentative D call: TRBD1 (5 bases). The V and J ends lost 6 bases and 3 bases respectively, with 24 bases between them. The length of the CDR3 is 17 residues. CDR1 is SGDLS, CDR2 YYNGEE, per germline. The DNA for the CDR3 is TGTGCCAGCAAGCCCGGCGGGACCCGGGGCCTTGACACTGAAGCTTTCTTT. Protein sequence: CASKPGGTRGLDTEAFF. The variable domain in full, completed from reference TRBV9 and TRBJ1-1, reads DSGVTQTPKHLITATGQRVTLRCSPRSGDLSVYWYQQSLDQGLQFLIQYYNGEERAKGNILERFSAQQFPDLHSELNLSSLELGDSALYFCASKPGGTRGLDTEAFFGQGTRLTVV.

The V gene is TRBV6-1, the J gene TRBJ2-2; no clear D gene. The V gene's germline CDR1 is MNHNS and CDR2 SASEGT. Trimming pared 5 bases from V and 5 bases from J, leaving 15 bases between. CDR3 length: 15 amino acids. Written as DNA, the CDR3 is TGTGCCAGCAGTCTTACACACAGCAAAACCGGGGAGCTGTTTTTT. This gives the protein CASSLTHSKTGELFF.

V and J are TRBV6-5 and TRBJ1-4; no clear D gene. The germline V gene has CDR1 MNHEY and CDR2 SVGAGI. The CDR3 consists of 14 residues. Deletions cut 5 bases from V and 2 bases from J, with 9 bases between. Here the CDR3 reads CASSRGSTNEKLFF. In DNA form, the CDR3 reads TGTGCCAGCAGTCGAGGGAGCACTAATGAAAAACTGTTTTTT.

V is TRBV18 and J is TRBJ1-1, with D unresolved. Trimming pared 4 bases from V and 0 bases from J, leaving 9 bases between. Germline V lookup: CDR1 KGHSH, CDR2 LQKENI. The CDR3 consists of 14 residues. DNA of the CDR3: TGTGCCAGCTCACTGGCGACCTTGAACACTGAAGCTTTCTTT. This translates into CASSLATLNTEAFF.

The chain combines TRBV27 with TRBJ1-2, with D perhaps matching TRBD1 (6 bases). V was clipped by 7 bases and J by 4 bases, with 16 bases between them. The CDR3 runs 14 residues. In germline, CDR1 is MNHEY, CDR2 SMNVEV (reference sequence). CDR3 region: CASNPTGAVYGYTF. The CDR3 nucleotides are TGTGCCAGCAACCCGACAGGAGCGGTCTATGGCTACACCTTC.

This clone has a single count. The genes are TRBV14 and TRBJ1-4; D not resolved. CDR1 and CDR2 (germline): SGHDN, FVKESK. Trimming stripped 1 base from V and 0 bases from J, with 27 bases between. The CDR3 has 22 residues. The DNA for the CDR3 is TGTGCCAGCAGCCAAGTCCCCATTGGGTGGGTGTCTATCCGAGCAACTAATGAAAAACTGTTTTTT. Translation: CASSQVPIGWVSIRATNEKLFF.

The chain uses TRBV9 and TRBJ1-4; D remains ambiguous. The V and J ends lost 1 base and 11 bases respectively, with 15 bases between them. This CDR3 contains 14 residues. CDR1 and CDR2 (germline): SGDLS, YYNGEE. DNA of the CDR3: TGTGCCAGCAGCGTAAACGGGCCGTCAGAGAAACTGTTTTTT. The encoded protein is CASSVNGPSEKLFF.

In DNA, the CDR3 is TGTGCCAGCAGCGGTAGTCCCGGGACAGGGAACACTGAAGCTTTCTTT. Translating it yields CASSGSPGTGNTEAFF. The chain carries TRBV5-4 and TRBJ1-1; the match to TRBD1 covers 8 bases. Unmatched junction bases numbered 9, after V lost 4 bases and J lost 1 base. The germline gives CDR1 SGHNT, CDR2 YYREEE (reference sequence). The CDR3 has 16 amino acids.

This chain uses TRBV5-6 with TRBJ2-5, with a weak D call TRBD1 (5 bases). The CDR3 extends over 13 amino acids. Trimming cost V 4 bases and J 1 base, with 8 bases left between them. The germline gives CDR1 SGHDT, CDR2 YYEEEE. The CDR3 loop is CASSRTLQETQYF. The CDR3 region has the DNA TGTGCCAGCAGCCGGACACTCCAAGAGACCCAGTACTTC.

The CDR3 loop is CASSLTSAGKGNQPQHF. CDR3 nucleotides: TGTGCCAGCAGCTTAACTTCGGCAGGGAAAGGAAATCAGCCCCAGCATTTT. The chain combines TRBV5-6 with TRBJ1-5, with a weak D call TRBD1 (5 bases). V shed 2 bases and J shed 4 bases, with 19 bases lying between them. The germline V gene has CDR1 SGHDT and CDR2 YYEEEE. The CDR3 has 17 residues.

The chain combines TRBV5-6 with TRBJ2-1; 7 positions agree with TRBD1. CDR1 SGHDT and CDR2 YYEEEE come from the germline V gene. CDR3 length: 16 amino acids. V dropped 1 base and J dropped 4; count of bases not matched to a gene: 8. DNA for the CDR3: TGTGCCAGCAGCTTGATGGTCGGGACAGAATACAATGAGCAGTTCTTC. Residues: CASSLMVGTEYNEQFF.

The chain combines TRBV9 with TRBJ1-2, with D possibly TRBD1 on 6 matching bases. Trimming removed 0 bases from V and 0 bases from J, with 9 bases in between. The CDR3 consists of 15 residues. Germline values: CDR1 SGDLS, CDR2 YYNGEE. The CDR3 nucleotides read TGTGCCAGCAGCGTAGCCGCAGGGGCTAACTATGGCTACACCTTC. Translated, it gives CASSVAAGANYGYTF.

This chain joins TRBV11-1 and TRBJ2-3, with 8 bases fitting TRBD1. This CDR3 comprises 16 residues. V shed 2 bases and J 6 bases; nucleotides not matched to a gene: 10. Germline CDR1 reads SGHAT; CDR2 reads FQDESV (reference sequence). DNA for the CDR3: TGTGCCAGCAGCTTATCCGACGGACAGGGTTTTGATACGCAGTATTTT. The encoded protein is CASSLSDGQGFDTQYF.

This chain links TRBV6-1 with TRBJ2-2; TRBD1 is a possible D gene (5 bases). The CDR3 loop spans 13 amino acids. Trimming removed 1 base from V and 8 bases from J, with 8 bases in between. CDR1 and CDR2 (germline): MNHNS, SASEGT. CDR3 sequence reads: CASSEVGVGELFF. The CDR3 coding sequence is TGTGCCAGCAGTGAAGTAGGGGTAGGGGAGCTGTTTTTT.

This clone has only one observation. The V call is TRBV18, the J call TRBJ2-7; D uncertain. CDR3 size: 12 residues. V lost 3 bases to trimming and J lost 4 bases, with 7 bases between them. Germline values: CDR1 KGHSH, CDR2 LQKENI. CDR3 amino acids: CASSPAGYEQYF. The CDR3 nucleotides read TGTGCCAGCTCACCGGCTGGGTACGAGCAGTACTTC.

V and J are TRBV29-1 and TRBJ2-3, with D uncertain. This CDR3 has 14 amino acids. Germline CDR1 reads SQVTM; CDR2 reads ANQGSEA. Between the trimmed V and J ends, which lost 6 bases and 1 base, there was a span of 14 bases. The CDR3: CSVRVSLGTDTQYF. In DNA, the CDR3 is TGCAGCGTCCGAGTCAGTTTAGGCACAGATACGCAGTATTTT.

The chain recombines TRBV7-9 with TRBJ2-4, with TRBD2 identical over 11 bases. The CDR3 is 19 residues long. CDR1 is SEHNR, CDR2 FQNEAQ, per germline (reference sequence). With V trimmed by 5 bases and J by 0 bases, 12 bases remained unmatched. CDR3 amino acids: CASSLLAGGVSIAKNIQYF. The CDR3 bases are TGTGCCAGCAGCCTCCTAGCGGGGGGAGTCTCTATAGCCAAAAACATTCAGTACTTC.